This T cell receptor (beta chain) appears in the sequencing data of a study of blood T cell repertoires in COVID-19. This CDR3 is built from 14 residues. Germline V gene sequence: CDR1 MNHEY, CDR2 SVGAGI. V was trimmed by 6 bases and J by 0 bases, leaving 8 bases between them. TCRdb keeps only in-frame clones here, not all; method: immunoSEQ multiplex PCR. The repertoire holds 150,000 to 200,000 clones, with about nine tenths as singletons. The clonotype was recovered from a man in his 70s with active or convalescent COVID-19. Sequencing used peripheral blood. The chain links TRBV6-5 to TRBJ1-4; no firm D call. In DNA, the CDR3 is TGTGCCAGCAGGTGGGCAACAACTAATGAAAAACTGTTTTTT. This sequence encodes CASRWATTNEKLFF.